This entry is about one T cell receptor beta chain. The target antigen is unknown. This sample stems from a study of cytomegalovirus exposure and HLA in healthy donors. Points from the study as a whole: In vitro assays verified that a few CMV-associated chains recognized CMV antigens specifically.

This CDR3 comprises 13 residues. Germline-derived CDR1 and CDR2 are MNHEY and SMNVEV (reference sequence). V was clipped by 3 bases and J by 3 bases, with 3 bases between them. TCRdb's table, derived via immunoSEQ multiplex PCR, lists solely in-frame clones and lacks some. Of 100,000 to 150,000 clones in the sample, about 91% are singletons; the top ten hold roughly 1.2%. The sequencing sample was made of PBMCs. This sequence was found in a woman aged 18 to 35 in good health and CMV-seronegative. The gene calls are TRBV27 and TRBJ2-6; D is unclear. The CDR3 is CASSLYGANVLTF. The CDR3 nucleotides read TGTGCCAGCAGTTTGTATGGGGCCAACGTCCTGACTTTC.